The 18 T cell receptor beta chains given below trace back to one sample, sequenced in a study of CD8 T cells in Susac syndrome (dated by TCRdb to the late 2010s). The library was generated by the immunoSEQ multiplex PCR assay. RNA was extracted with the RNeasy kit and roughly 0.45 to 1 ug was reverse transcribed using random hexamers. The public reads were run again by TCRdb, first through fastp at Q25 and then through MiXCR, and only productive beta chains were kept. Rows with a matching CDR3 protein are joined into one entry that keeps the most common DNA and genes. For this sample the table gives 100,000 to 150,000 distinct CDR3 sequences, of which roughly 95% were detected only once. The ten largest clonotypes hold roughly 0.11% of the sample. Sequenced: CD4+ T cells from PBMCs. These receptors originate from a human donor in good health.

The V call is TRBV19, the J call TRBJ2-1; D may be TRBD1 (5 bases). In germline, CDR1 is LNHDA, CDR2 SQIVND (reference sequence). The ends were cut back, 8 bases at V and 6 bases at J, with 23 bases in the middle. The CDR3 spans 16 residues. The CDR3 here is CASAPSSGSFSNEQFF. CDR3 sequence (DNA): TGTGCCAGTGCTCCCTCATCAGGGTCGTTTAGCAATGAGCAGTTCTTC. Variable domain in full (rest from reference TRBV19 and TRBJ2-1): DGGITQSPKYLFRKEGQNVTLSCEQNLNHDAMYWYRQDPGQGLRLIYYSQIVNDFQKGDIAEGYSVSREKKESFPLTVTSAQKNPTAFYLCASAPSSGSFSNEQFFGPGTRLTVL.

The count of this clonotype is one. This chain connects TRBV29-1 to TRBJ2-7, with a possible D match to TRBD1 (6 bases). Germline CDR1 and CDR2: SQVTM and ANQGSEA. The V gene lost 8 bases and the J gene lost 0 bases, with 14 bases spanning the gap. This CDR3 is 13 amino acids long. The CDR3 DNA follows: TGCAGCACAATACAGGGCTACTCCTACGAGCAGTACTTC. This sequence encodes CSTIQGYSYEQYF.

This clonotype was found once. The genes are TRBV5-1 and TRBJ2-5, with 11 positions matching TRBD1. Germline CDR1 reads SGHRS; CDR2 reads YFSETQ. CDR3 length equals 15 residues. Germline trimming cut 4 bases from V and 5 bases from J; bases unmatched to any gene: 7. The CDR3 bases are TGCGCCAGCAGCCCGACGGACAGGGGGCGGGAGACCCAGTACTTC. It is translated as CASSPTDRGRETQYF.

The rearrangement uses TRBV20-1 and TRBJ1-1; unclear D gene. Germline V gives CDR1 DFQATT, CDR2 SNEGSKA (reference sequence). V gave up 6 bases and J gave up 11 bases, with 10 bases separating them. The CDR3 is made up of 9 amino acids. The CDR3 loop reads CSAVPGAFF. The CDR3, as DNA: TGCAGTGCCGTCCCGGGGGCTTTCTTT.

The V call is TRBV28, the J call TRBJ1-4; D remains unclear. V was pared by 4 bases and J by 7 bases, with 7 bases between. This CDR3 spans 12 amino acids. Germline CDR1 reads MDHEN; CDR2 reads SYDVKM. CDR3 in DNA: TGTGCCAGCAGTTCCTCGGGTGAAAAACTGTTTTTT. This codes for CASSSSGEKLFF.

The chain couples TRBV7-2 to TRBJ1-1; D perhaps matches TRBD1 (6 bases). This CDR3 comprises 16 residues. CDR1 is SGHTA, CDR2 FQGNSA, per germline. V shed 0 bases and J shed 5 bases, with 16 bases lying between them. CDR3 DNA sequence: TGTGCCAGCAGCTTAGCGTCCCTTACAGGGTATACTGAAGCTTTCTTT. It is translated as CASSLASLTGYTEAFF.

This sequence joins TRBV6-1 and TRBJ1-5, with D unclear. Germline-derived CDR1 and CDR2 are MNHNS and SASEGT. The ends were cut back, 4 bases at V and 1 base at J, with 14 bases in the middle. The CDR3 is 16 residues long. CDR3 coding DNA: TGTGCCAGCAGTGTCCTCCGGGAGAGGAGCAATCAGCCCCAGCATTTT. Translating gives CASSVLRERSNQPQHF.

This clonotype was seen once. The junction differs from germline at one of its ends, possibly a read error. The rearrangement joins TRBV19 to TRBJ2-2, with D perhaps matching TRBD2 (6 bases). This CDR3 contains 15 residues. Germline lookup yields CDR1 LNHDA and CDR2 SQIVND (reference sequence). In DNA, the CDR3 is TGTGCCAGTGGTATATCGGGAGTGAACACCGGGGAGCTGTTTTTT. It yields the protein CASGISGVNTGELFF.

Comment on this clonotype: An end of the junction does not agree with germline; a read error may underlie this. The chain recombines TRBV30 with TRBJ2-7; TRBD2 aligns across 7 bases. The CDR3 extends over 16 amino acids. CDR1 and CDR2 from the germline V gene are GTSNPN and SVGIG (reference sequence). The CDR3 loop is CAGTSPAGVNYYEQYF. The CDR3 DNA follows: TGCGCCGGGACCTCTCCGGCGGGGGTAAACTACTACGAGCAGTACTTC.

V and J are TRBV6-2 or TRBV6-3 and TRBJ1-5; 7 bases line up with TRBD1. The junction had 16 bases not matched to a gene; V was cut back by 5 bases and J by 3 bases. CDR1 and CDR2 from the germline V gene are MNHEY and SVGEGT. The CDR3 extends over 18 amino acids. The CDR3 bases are TGTGCCAGCAGTGGTCCGGACAGGCGAACCCGATTCAATCAGCCCCAGCATTTT. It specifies CASSGPDRRTRFNQPQHF.

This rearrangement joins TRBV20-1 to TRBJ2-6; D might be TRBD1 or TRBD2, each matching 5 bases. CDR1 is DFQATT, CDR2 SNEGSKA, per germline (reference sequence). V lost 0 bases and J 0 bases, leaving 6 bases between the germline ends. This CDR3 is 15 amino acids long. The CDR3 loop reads CSARDGGSGANVLTF. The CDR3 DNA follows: TGCAGTGCTAGAGATGGGGGCTCTGGGGCCAACGTCCTGACTTTC.

The CDR3 here is CASSIGGNYGYTF. The CDR3 bases are TGTGCCAGCAGCATAGGAGGGAACTATGGCTACACCTTC. This chain uses TRBV25-1 with TRBJ1-2; D remains ambiguous. This CDR3 comprises 13 residues. Trimming left V 6 bases short and J 2 bases short, with 10 bases between. Germline V gene lookup returns CDR1 MGHDK and CDR2 SYGVNS.

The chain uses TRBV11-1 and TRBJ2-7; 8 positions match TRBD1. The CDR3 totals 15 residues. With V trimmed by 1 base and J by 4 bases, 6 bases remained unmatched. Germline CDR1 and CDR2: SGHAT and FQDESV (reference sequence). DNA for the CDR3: TGTGCCAGCAGCTTAGGACAGGGGCGAGGGTACGAGCAGTACTTC. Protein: CASSLGQGRGYEQYF.

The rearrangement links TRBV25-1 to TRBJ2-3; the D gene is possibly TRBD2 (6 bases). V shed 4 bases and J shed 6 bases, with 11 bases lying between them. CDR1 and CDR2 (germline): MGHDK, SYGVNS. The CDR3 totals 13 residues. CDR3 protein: CASSVPGADTQYF. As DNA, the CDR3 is TGTGCCAGCAGTGTACCGGGAGCGGATACGCAGTATTTT.

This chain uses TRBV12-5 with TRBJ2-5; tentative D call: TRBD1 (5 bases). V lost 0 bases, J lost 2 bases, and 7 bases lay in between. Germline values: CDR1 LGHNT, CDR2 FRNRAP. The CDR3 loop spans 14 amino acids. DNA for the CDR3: TGTGCTAGTGGTTTGGTACGGACACAAGAGACCCAGTACTTC. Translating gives CASGLVRTQETQYF.

In nucleotides, the CDR3 is TGTGCCAGCAGTCACGACGGGACTAGCGGATACACCGGGGAGCTGTTTTTT. Encoded protein: CASSHDGTSGYTGELFF. The chain uses TRBV6-5 and TRBJ2-2, with 11 bases aligning to TRBD2. V lost 5 bases, J lost 3 bases, and 8 bases stayed unmatched. The CDR3 totals 17 residues. CDR1 and CDR2 from the germline V gene are MNHEY and SVGAGI.

The chain's CDR3 is CASSRAQGRYEQYF. Here the CDR3 DNA reads TGTGCCAGCAGTAGGGCCCAGGGGCGCTACGAGCAGTACTTC. V gene TRBV6-5 combines with J gene TRBJ2-7, with D possibly being TRBD1 (6 bases). CDR3 size: 14 residues. The germline V and J ends were trimmed by 5 bases and 3 bases, with 14 bases remaining between them. The germline gives CDR1 MNHEY, CDR2 SVGAGI.

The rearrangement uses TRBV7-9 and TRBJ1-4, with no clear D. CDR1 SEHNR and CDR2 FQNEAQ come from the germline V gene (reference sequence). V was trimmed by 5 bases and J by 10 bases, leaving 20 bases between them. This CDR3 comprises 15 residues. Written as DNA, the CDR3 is TGTGCCAGCAGCGTGAAACCGGAGACAAAGGGAAAACTGTTTTTT. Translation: CASSVKPETKGKLFF.